The next 5 T cell receptor beta chains were all read from a single sample in a study of T cell responses to AZD1222 COVID-19 vaccine. Sequencing was performed with immunoSEQ multiplex PCR; in TCRdb, only in-frame clones are kept and a portion is missing. The repertoire consists of 150,000 or so clones, with around nine tenths occurring once and the leading ten covering 1.5% to 2%. The source material was peripheral blood, sampled on day 0 of AZD1222 vaccination. Source of these receptors: an adult in good health.

The chain uses TRBV4-3 and TRBJ2-4; maybe TRBD1 (6 bases). CDR3 length: 16 amino acids. Trimming left V 1 base short and J 2 bases short, with 12 bases between. Germline V gene lookup returns CDR1 LGHNA and CDR2 YSLEER. Written as DNA, the CDR3 is TGCGCCAGCAGCCAAGGGCAGGGGTCTCCCAAAAACATTCAGTACTTC. Translating gives CASSQGQGSPKNIQYF.

J is TRBJ1-2 and V is TRBV11-2, with 7 bases matching TRBD1. The germline V gene has CDR1 SGHAT and CDR2 FQNNGV. J gave up 5 bases and V 3 bases, and 6 bases lay outside the gene matches. This CDR3 has 14 amino acids. The CDR3 loop reads CASSLGTATYGYTF. CDR3 in DNA: TGTGCCAGCAGCTTGGGGACAGCGACTTATGGCTACACCTTC.

The chain has TRBV7-9 and TRBJ2-1, with D maybe TRBD2 (6 bases). The germline V gene has CDR1 SEHNR and CDR2 FQNEAQ (reference sequence). This CDR3 region has 13 residues. V lost 4 bases to trimming and J lost 8 bases, with 12 bases between them. This CDR3 is CASSSGLTHEQFF. CDR3 sequence (DNA): TGTGCCAGCAGCTCGGGACTTACGCATGAGCAGTTCTTC.

The chain has TRBV28 and TRBJ2-7; 11 bases line up with TRBD1. With V trimmed by 5 bases and J by 1 base, 4 bases remained unmatched. Per germline, CDR1 MDHEN and CDR2 SYDVKM. The CDR3 sequence is 15 residues long. The CDR3 DNA reads TGTGCCAGCAGTCGGACAGGGGGCTTATCCTACGAGCAGTACGTC. Translating it yields CASSRTGGLSYEQYV.

The CDR3 DNA follows: TGTGCCAGCTCACCAACGGAGACAGGGGGTACTGAAGCTTTCTTT. As protein: CASSPTETGGTEAFF. The rearrangement joins TRBV18 to TRBJ1-1; 9 bases line up with TRBD1. Germline V gene data show CDR1 as KGHSH and CDR2 as LQKENI. There are 15 residues in the CDR3. Trimming removed 2 bases from V and 5 bases from J; junction bases left unmatched: 6. The variable domain in full, completed from reference TRBV18 and TRBJ1-1, reads NAGVMQNPRHLVRRRGQEARLRCSPMKGHSHVYWYRQLPEEGLKFMVYLQKENIIDESGMPKERFSAEFPKEGPSILRIQQVVRGDSAAYFCASSPTETGGTEAFFGQGTRLTVV.